The entry that follows covers one T cell receptor (beta chain) sequence. Its antigen is still unknown. The data stem from a study of cytomegalovirus exposure and HLA in healthy donors. Points from the study as a whole: A later analysis linked a missense variant in DCLRE1C to the trimming of TCR beta V and J genes. Immune exposure was documented only through CMV serostatus. Most TCRs appeared rarely, but some public TCRs recurred in many donors.

Primers for the PCR totalled 60 Vbeta and 13 Jbeta. Measured with immunoSEQ multiplex PCR; TCRdb has only the in-frame clones, and not every one. This sample's table reports tens of thousands of clones. The CDR3 covers 12 residues. Trimming took off 8 bases at V and 1 base at J, with 8 bases between the two ends. Germline CDR1 and CDR2: MNHEY and SVGAGI. The source is a woman aged 45-65 years in good health and CMV-seropositive. Specimen: PBMCs. The chain joins TRBV6-5 to TRBJ1-1; D is unresolved. CDR3: CASAIGNTEAFF. As DNA, the CDR3 is TGTGCCAGCGCGATTGGGAACACTGAAGCTTTCTTT.